One and the same sample provided the 14 T cell receptor beta chains below, sequenced in a study of T cell responses to AZD1222 COVID-19 vaccine. Using immunoSEQ multiplex PCR, the repertoire was profiled, and TCRdb retains in-frame clones only, with some absent. The repertoire holds some 90,000 clones, 70% to 90% seen once, with approximately 1.4% in the top ten. Sequencing used peripheral blood, obtained on day 0 of AZD1222 vaccination. These receptors were collected from an adult in good health.

V is TRBV28 and J is TRBJ1-6; 10 bases map to TRBD1. Germline-derived CDR1 and CDR2 are MDHEN and SYDVKM. This CDR3 has 14 residues. V lost 5 bases and J lost 9; bases outside the gene matches: 4. This chain's CDR3 is CASSHRDRGSPLHF. CDR3 DNA sequence: TGTGCCAGCAGTCATCGGGACAGGGGTTCACCCCTCCACTTT.

V gene TRBV18 combines with J gene TRBJ2-7; D gene ambiguous. The CDR3 has 12 residues. From germline, CDR1 is KGHSH and CDR2 LQKENI. V lost 6 bases and J 0 bases, leaving 6 bases between the germline ends. CDR3 DNA: TGTGCCAGCTCCCCTAGCTCCTACGAGCAGTACTTC. This encodes CASSPSSYEQYF.

This clone was found a few times. The V and J genes are TRBV28 and TRBJ1-4; D unclear. This CDR3 region has 11 residues. The V gene lost 3 bases and the J gene lost 7 bases, with 3 bases spanning the gap. CDR1 is MDHEN and CDR2 is SYDVKM in the germline V gene. The CDR3 region has the DNA TGTGCCAGCAGTTTGGGTGAAAAACTGTTTTTT. This translates into CASSLGEKLFF.

This chain links TRBV7-2 with TRBJ2-7; TRBD1 is a possible D gene (6 bases). This CDR3 contains 13 residues. Trimming pared 7 bases from V and 4 bases from J, leaving 14 bases between. Germline CDR1 and CDR2: SGHTA and FQGNSA. CDR3 amino acids: CASKIQGEYEQYF. The CDR3 coding sequence is TGTGCCAGCAAGATACAGGGAGAGTACGAGCAGTACTTC.

The V gene is TRBV29-1, the J gene TRBJ2-5; D unresolved. Germline V gene lookup returns CDR1 SQVTM and CDR2 ANQGSEA. Trimming took 3 bases from V and 3 from J, leaving 5 bases between them. This CDR3 comprises 11 residues. This CDR3 is CSVDLEETQYF. DNA for the CDR3: TGCAGCGTTGACCTTGAAGAGACCCAGTACTTC.

The chain links TRBV20-1 to TRBJ1-1; tentative D call: TRBD1 (6 bases). The CDR3 extends over 12 amino acids. Trimming stripped 3 bases from V and 5 bases from J, with 10 bases between. From germline, CDR1 is DFQATT and CDR2 SNEGSKA (reference sequence). CDR3 amino acids: CSASLGATEAFF. The CDR3 DNA reads TGCAGTGCTAGTCTGGGGGCGACTGAAGCTTTCTTT.

J is TRBJ1-1 and V is TRBV4-1; 8 bases are shared with TRBD1. Germline lookup yields CDR1 MGHRA and CDR2 YSYEKL. The CDR3 totals 14 residues. The junction had 4 bases not matched to a gene; V was cut back by 4 bases and J by 3 bases. CDR3 sequence (DNA): TGCGCCAGCAGCCTCCAGACAGGGGACACTGAAGCTTTCTTT. Translation gives CASSLQTGDTEAFF.

This sequence joins TRBV21-1 and TRBJ2-7; TRBD1 is taken as the D call from the table, unchecked against the DNA. TRBV21-1 is flagged as a pseudogene. The CDR3 extends over 18 amino acids. Here the CDR3 reads CASSKKRGAPGGSYEQYF. The DNA for the CDR3 is TGTGCCAGCAGCAAAAAGAGGGGCGCGCCAGGGGGCTCCTACGAGCAGTACTTC.

This clone showed up just once. The chain links TRBV29-1 to TRBJ1-5; D may be TRBD1 (6 bases). The CDR3 contains 14 residues. The V gene lost 6 bases and the J gene lost 2 bases, with 14 bases spanning the gap. Germline V gives CDR1 SQVTM, CDR2 ANQGSEA. The CDR3 DNA reads TGCAGCGTAATAGGGGGTGGGGGCAATCAGCCCCAGCATTTT. As protein: CSVIGGGGNQPQHF.

The chain joins TRBV5-1 to TRBJ2-1; 8 bases agree with TRBD2. CDR3 length equals 15 residues. With V trimmed by 3 bases and J by 0 bases, 2 bases remained unmatched. From germline, CDR1 is SGHRS and CDR2 YFSETQ. Here the CDR3 reads CASSSGTSSYNEQFF. CDR3 DNA sequence: TGCGCCAGCAGCTCCGGGACTAGCTCCTACAATGAGCAGTTCTTC.

V gene TRBV19 combines with J gene TRBJ1-6; tentatively, D is TRBD1 (6 bases). CDR1 is LNHDA, CDR2 SQIVND, per germline (reference sequence). The CDR3 is made up of 14 amino acids. Trimming pared 7 bases from V and 1 base from J, leaving 8 bases between. The CDR3, as DNA: TGTGCCAGTACGGGGGCGTCCTATAATTCACCCCTCCACTTT. Amino acids: CASTGASYNSPLHF.

The chain recombines TRBV27 with TRBJ1-4; 8 bases fit TRBD1. Trimming removed 2 bases from V and 8 bases from J; junction bases left unmatched: 13. The CDR3 covers 17 residues. CDR1 and CDR2 (germline): MNHEY, SMNVEV (reference sequence). As DNA, the CDR3 is TGTGCCAGCAGTTTACGCACCTCTGACAGGGGTCGGGAAAAACTGTTTTTT. This gives the protein CASSLRTSDRGREKLFF.

This sequence joins TRBV6-5 and TRBJ2-3; D perhaps matches TRBD1 (5 bases). Germline CDR1 reads MNHEY; CDR2 reads SVGAGI. The CDR3 totals 14 residues. Deletions cut 6 bases from V and 4 bases from J, with 14 bases between. The CDR3 sequence is CASRPDPTADTQYF. The CDR3 region has the DNA TGTGCCAGCAGACCCGACCCGACAGCAGATACGCAGTATTTT.

J is TRBJ1-5 and V is TRBV5-5; no firm D call. The CDR3 loop spans 14 amino acids. The V and J ends lost 2 bases and 4 bases respectively, with 10 bases between them. Germline assignment: CDR1 SGHKS and CDR2 YYEKEE (reference sequence). The DNA for the CDR3 is TGTGCCAGCAGCTTTGAAGGAGGAAATCAGCCCCAGCATTTT. Amino acids: CASSFEGGNQPQHF. The whole variable domain, remainder taken from reference TRBV5-5 and TRBJ1-5, is DAGVTQSPTHLIKTRGQQVTLRCSPISGHKSVSWYQQVLGQGPQFIFQYYEKEERGRGNFPDRFSARQFPNYSSELNVNALLLGDSALYLCASSFEGGNQPQHFGDGTRLSIL.